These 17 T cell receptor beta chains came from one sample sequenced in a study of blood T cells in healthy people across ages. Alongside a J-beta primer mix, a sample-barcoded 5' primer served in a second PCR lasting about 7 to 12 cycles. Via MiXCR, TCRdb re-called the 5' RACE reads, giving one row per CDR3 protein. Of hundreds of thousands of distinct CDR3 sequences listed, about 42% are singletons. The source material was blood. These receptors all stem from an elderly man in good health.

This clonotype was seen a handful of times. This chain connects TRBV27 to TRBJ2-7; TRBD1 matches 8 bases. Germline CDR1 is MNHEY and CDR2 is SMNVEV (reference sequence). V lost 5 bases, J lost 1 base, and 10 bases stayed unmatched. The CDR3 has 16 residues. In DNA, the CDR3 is TGTGCCAGCAGTCTCGGACAGGGCCGCGGGTCCTACGAGCAGTACTTC. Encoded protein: CASSLGQGRGSYEQYF.

CDR3 residues: CSVLEASMEYF. Written as DNA, the CDR3 is TGCAGCGTCCTCGAGGCCTCTATGGAGTACTTC. This chain joins TRBV29-1 and TRBJ2-7; D uncertain. Germline loops: CDR1 SQVTM, CDR2 ANQGSEA. V was shortened by 6 bases and J by 11 bases, with 17 bases between the two germline ends. This CDR3 is 11 amino acids long.

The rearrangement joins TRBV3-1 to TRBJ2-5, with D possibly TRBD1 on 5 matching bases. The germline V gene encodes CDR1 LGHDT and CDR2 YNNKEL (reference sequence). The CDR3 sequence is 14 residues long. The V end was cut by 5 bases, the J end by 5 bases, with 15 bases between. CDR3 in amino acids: CASSLTGTSETQYF. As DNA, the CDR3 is TGTGCCAGCAGCTTAACAGGTACCAGCGAGACCCAGTACTTC.

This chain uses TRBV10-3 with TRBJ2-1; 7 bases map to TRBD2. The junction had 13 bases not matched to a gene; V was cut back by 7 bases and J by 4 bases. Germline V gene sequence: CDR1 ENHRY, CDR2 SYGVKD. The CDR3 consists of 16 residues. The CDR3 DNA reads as TGTGCCATCACCCCGGCAGCTAGCGGAGGGTACAATGAGCAGTTCTTC. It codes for CAITPAASGGYNEQFF.

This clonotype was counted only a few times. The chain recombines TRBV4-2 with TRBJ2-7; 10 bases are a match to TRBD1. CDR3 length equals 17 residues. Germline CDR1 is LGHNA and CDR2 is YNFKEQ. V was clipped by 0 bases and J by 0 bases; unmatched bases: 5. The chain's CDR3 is CASSQDPTGGGSYEQYF. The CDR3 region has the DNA TGTGCCAGCAGCCAAGACCCGACAGGGGGCGGCTCCTACGAGCAGTACTTC.

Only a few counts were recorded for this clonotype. The CDR3 DNA reads TGTGCCAGCACCGCCCGGACAGGGAATCCCCGGGAGCAGTTCTTC. It translates to CASTARTGNPREQFF. This chain connects TRBV12-3 or TRBV12-4 to TRBJ2-1, with TRBD1 matching over 8 bases. CDR3 length equals 15 residues. The trim removed 7 bases at V and 10 bases at J, leaving 15 bases unmatched.

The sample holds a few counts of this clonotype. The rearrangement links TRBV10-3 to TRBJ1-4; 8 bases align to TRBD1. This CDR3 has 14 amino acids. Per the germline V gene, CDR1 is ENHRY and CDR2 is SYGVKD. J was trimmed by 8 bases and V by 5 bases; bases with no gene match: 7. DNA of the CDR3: TGTGCCATCAGTTCGGACAGGGTGGGGGAAAAACTGTTTTTT. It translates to CAISSDRVGEKLFF.

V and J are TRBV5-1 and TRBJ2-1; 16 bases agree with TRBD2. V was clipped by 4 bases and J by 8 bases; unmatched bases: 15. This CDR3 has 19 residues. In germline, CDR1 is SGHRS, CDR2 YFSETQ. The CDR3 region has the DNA TGCGCCAGCAGCGCGTACCCGGGACTAGCGGGAGGGGGGCTGGATGAGCAGTTCTTC. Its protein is CASSAYPGLAGGGLDEQFF.

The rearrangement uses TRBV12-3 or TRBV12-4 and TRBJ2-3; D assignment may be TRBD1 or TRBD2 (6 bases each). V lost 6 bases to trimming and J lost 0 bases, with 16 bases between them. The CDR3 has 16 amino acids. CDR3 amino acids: CASSLHSGASTDTQYF. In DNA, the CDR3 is TGTGCCAGCAGCCTACATTCGGGGGCTAGCACAGATACGCAGTATTTT.

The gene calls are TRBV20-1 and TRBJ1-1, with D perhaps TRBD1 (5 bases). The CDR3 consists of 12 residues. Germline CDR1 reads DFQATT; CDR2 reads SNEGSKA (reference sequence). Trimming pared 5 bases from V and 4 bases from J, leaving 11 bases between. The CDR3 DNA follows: TGCAGTGCTGGGGCCTCGGGCACTGAAGCTTTCTTT. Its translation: CSAGASGTEAFF.

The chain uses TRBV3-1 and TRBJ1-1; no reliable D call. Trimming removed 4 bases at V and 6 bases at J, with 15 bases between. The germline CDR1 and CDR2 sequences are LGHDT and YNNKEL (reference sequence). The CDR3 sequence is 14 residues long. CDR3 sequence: CASSLQVTGAEAFF. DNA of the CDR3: TGTGCCAGCAGCCTGCAAGTGACGGGCGCTGAAGCTTTCTTT.

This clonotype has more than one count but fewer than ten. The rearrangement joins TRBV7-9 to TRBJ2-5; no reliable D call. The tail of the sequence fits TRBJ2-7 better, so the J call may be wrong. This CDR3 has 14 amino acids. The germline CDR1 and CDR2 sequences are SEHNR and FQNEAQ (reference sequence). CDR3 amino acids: CASSPSLKPNEQYF. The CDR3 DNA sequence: TGTGCCAGCAGCCCGTCGTTGAAACCAAACGAGCAGTACTTC.

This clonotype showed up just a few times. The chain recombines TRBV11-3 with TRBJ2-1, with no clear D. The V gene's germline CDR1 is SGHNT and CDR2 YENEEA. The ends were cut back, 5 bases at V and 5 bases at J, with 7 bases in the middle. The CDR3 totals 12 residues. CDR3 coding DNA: TGTGCCAGCAGCGTGGACGACAATGAGCAGTTCTTC. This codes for CASSVDDNEQFF.

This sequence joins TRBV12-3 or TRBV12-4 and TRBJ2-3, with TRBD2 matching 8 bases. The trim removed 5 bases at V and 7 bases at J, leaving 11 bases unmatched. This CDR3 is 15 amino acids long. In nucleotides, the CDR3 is TGTGCCAGCAGTCCTCCGGGGACTAGGTCTAATACGCAGTATTTT. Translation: CASSPPGTRSNTQYF.

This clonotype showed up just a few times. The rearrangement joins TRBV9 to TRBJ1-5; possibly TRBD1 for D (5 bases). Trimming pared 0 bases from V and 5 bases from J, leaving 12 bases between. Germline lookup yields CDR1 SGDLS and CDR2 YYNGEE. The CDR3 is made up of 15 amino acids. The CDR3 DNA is TGTGCCAGCAGCGTAGATGGGGGAAGGGATCAGCCCCAGCATTTT. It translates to CASSVDGGRDQPQHF.

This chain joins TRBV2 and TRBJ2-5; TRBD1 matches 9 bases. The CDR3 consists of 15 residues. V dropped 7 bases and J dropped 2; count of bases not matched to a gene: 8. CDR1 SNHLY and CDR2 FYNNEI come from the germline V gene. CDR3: CASTWTGVAQETQYF. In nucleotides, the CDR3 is TGTGCCAGCACCTGGACAGGGGTGGCGCAAGAGACCCAGTACTTC.

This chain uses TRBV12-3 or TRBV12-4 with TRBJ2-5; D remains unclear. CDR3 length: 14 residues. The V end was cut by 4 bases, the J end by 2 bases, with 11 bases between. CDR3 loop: CASSSGYLQETQYF. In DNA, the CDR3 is TGTGCCAGCAGTTCTGGCTACCTGCAAGAGACCCAGTACTTC.